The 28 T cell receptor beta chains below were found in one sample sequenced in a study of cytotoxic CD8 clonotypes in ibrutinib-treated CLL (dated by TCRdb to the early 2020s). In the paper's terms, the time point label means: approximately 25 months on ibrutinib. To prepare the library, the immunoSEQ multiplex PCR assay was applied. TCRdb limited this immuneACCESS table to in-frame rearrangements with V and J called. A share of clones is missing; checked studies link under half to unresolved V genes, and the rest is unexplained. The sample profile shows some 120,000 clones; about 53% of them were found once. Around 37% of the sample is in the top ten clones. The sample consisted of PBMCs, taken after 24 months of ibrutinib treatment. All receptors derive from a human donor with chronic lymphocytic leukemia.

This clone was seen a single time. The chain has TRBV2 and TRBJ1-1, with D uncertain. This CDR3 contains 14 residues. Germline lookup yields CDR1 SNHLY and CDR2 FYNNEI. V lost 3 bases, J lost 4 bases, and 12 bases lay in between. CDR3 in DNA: TGTGCCAGCAGTGAGTCCGGACTCGGCACTGAAGCTTTCTTT. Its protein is CASSESGLGTEAFF.

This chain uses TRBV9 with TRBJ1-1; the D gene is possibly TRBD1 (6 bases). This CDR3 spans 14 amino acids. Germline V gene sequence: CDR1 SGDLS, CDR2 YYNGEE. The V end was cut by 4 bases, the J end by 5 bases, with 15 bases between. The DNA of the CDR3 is TGTGCCAGCAGCACCCAAGGGGGAAGAACTGAAGCTTTCTTT. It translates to CASSTQGGRTEAFF.

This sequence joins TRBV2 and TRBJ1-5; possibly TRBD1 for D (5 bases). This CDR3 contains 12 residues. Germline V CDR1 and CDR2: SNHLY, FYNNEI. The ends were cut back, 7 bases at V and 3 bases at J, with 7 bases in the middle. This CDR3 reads CASTGLNQPQHF. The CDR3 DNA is TGTGCCAGCACGGGGCTCAATCAGCCCCAGCATTTT.

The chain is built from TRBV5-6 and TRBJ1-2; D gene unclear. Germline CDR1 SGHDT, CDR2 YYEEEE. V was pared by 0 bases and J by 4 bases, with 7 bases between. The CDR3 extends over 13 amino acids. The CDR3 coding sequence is TGTGCCAGCAGCTTGGAGAACCTCTATGGCTACACCTTC. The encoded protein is CASSLENLYGYTF.

The CDR3 coding sequence is TGTGCCAGCAGCTTAGGTAACAGAAACGAAGAGACCCAGTACTTC. Its protein is CASSLGNRNEETQYF. The rearrangement joins TRBV11-3 to TRBJ2-5, with unresolved D. The V gene lost 1 base and the J gene lost 3 bases, with 12 bases spanning the gap. Per the germline V gene, CDR1 is SGHNT and CDR2 is YENEEA. CDR3 length: 15 amino acids.

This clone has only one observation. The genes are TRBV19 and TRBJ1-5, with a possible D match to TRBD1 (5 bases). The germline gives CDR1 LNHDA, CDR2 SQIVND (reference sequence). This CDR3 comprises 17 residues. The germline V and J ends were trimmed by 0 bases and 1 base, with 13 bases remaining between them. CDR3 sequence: CASSIDQGTLSNQPQHF. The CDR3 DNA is TGTGCCAGTAGTATAGATCAAGGGACGCTAAGCAATCAGCCCCAGCATTTT.

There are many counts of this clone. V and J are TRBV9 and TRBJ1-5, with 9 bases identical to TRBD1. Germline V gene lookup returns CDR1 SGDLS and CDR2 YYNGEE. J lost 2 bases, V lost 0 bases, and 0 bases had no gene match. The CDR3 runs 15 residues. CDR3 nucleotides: TGTGCCAGCAGCGTAGGGACAGGGGGCAATCAGCCCCAGCATTTT. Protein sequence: CASSVGTGGNQPQHF.

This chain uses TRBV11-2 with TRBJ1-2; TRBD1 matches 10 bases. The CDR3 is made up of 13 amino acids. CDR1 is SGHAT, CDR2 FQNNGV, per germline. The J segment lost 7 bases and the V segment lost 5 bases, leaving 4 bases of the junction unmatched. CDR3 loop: CASSRDRGLGYTF. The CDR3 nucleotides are TGTGCCAGCAGCCGAGACAGGGGGCTTGGCTACACCTTC.

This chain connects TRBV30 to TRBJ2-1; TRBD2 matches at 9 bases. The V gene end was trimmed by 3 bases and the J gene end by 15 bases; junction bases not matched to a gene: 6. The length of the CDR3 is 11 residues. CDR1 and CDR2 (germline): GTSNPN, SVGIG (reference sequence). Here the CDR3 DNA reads TGTGCCTGGAGCAAGGGGACTAGCCGGTTCTTC. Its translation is CAWSKGTSRFF.

The CDR3 spells CASSARGTGTDTQYF. For the CDR3, the DNA is TGTGCCAGCAGCGCCAGAGGGACAGGGACCGATACGCAGTATTTT. J is TRBJ2-3 and V is TRBV9, with 9 positions matching TRBD1. V trimming: 3 bases; J trimming: 6 bases; junction bases outside the gene matches: 8. This CDR3 is built from 15 residues. CDR1 is SGDLS and CDR2 is YYNGEE in the germline V gene.

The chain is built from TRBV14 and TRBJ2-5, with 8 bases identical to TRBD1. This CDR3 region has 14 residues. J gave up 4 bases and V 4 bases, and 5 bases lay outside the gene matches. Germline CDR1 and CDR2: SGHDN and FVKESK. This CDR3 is CASSPRTGRETQYF. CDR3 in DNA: TGTGCCAGCAGCCCCCGGACAGGGAGAGAGACCCAGTACTTC.

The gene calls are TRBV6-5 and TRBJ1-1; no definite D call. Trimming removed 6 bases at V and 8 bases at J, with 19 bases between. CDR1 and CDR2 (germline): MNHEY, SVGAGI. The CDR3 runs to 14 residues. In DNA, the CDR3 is TGTGCCAGCAGGCCGAATGTTCTCTCCGAGGAAGCTTTCTTT. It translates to CASRPNVLSEEAFF.

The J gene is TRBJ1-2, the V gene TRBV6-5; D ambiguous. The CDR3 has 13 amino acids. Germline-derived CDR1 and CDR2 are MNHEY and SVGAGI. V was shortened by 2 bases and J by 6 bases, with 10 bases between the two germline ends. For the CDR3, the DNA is TGTGCCAGCAGTTACAGGACGACCGATGGCTACACCTTC. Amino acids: CASSYRTTDGYTF.

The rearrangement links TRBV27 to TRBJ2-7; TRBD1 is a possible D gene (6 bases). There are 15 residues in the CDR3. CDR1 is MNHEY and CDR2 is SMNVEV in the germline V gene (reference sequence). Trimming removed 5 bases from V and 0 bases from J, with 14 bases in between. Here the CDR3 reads CASSPGQLASYEQYF. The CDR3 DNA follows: TGTGCCAGCAGTCCCGGACAGTTGGCCTCCTACGAGCAGTACTTC.

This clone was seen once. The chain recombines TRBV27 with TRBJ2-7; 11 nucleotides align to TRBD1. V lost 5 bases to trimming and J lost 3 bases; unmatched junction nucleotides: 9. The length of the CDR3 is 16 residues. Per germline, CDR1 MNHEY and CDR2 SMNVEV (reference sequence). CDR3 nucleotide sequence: TGTGCCAGCAGTGCCCCGCCCGGGACAGGGGGCTACGAGCAGTACTTC. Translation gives CASSAPPGTGGYEQYF.

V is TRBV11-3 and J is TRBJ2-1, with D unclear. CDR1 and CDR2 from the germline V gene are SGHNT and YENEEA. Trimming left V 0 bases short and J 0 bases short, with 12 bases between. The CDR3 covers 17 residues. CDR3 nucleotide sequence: TGTGCCAGCAGCTTAGATCTCTCGCGGAGCTCCTACAATGAGCAGTTCTTC. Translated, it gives CASSLDLSRSSYNEQFF.

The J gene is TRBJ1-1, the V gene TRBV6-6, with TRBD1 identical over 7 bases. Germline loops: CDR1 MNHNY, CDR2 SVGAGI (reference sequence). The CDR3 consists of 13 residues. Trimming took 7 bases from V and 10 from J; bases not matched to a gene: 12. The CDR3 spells CASTQDRTRTAFF. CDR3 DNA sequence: TGTGCCAGCACACAGGACAGGACGAGAACAGCTTTCTTT.

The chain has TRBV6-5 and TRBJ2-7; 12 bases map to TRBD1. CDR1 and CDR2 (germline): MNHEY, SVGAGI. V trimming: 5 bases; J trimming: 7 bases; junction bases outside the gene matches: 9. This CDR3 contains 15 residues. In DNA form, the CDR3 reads TGTGCCAGCAGTAAGTTGGGGACAGGGGGCCAGGAGCAGTACTTC. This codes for CASSKLGTGGQEQYF.

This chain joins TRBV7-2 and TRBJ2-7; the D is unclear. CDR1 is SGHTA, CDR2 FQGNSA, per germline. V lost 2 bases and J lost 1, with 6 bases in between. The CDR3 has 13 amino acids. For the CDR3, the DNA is TGTGCCAGCAGCTTATCACGTTCCTACGAGCAGTACTTC. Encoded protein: CASSLSRSYEQYF.

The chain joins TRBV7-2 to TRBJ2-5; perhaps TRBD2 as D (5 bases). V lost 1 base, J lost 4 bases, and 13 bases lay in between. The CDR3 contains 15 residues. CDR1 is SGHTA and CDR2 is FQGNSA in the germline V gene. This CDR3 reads CASSLGGDRGETQYF. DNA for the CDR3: TGTGCCAGCAGCTTAGGCGGTGACCGGGGAGAGACCCAGTACTTC.

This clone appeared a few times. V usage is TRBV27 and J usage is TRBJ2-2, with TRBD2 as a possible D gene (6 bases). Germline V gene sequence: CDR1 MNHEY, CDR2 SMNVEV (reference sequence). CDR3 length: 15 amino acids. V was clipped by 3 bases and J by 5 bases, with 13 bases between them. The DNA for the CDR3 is TGTGCCAGCAGTTTGTCGGGACTGCGTACCGGGGAGCTGTTTTTT. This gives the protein CASSLSGLRTGELFF.

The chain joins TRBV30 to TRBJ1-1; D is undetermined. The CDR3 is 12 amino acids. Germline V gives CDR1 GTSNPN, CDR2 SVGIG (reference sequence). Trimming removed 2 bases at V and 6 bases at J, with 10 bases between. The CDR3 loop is CAWSMGAAEAFF. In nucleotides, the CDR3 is TGTGCCTGGAGTATGGGAGCGGCTGAAGCTTTCTTT.

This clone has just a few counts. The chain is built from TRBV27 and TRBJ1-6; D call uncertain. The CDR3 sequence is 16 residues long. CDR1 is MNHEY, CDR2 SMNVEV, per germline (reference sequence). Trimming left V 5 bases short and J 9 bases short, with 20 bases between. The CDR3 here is CASSPYPEGRSSPLHF. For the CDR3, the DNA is TGTGCCAGCAGTCCGTATCCCGAGGGCAGGTCTTCACCCCTCCACTTT.

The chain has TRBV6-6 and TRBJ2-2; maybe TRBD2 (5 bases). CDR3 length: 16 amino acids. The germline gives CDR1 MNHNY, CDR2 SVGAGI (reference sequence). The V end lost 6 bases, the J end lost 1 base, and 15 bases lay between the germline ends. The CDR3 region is CASRETIRGNTGELFF. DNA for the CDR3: TGTGCCAGCAGAGAAACGATTCGGGGGAACACCGGGGAGCTGTTTTTT.

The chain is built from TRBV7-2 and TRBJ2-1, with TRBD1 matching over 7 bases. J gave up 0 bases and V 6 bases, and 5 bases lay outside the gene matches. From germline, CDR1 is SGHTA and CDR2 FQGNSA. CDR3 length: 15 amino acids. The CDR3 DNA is TGTGCCAGCAGGGAGACAGGGTACTCCTACAATGAGCAGTTCTTC. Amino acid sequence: CASRETGYSYNEQFF.

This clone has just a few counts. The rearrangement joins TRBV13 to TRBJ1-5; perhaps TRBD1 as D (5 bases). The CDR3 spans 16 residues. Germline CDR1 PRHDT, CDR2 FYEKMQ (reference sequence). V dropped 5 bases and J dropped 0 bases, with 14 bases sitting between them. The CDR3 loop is CASSRSGPNSNQPQHF. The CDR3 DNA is TGTGCCAGCAGCCGTTCGGGACCGAATAGCAATCAGCCCCAGCATTTT.

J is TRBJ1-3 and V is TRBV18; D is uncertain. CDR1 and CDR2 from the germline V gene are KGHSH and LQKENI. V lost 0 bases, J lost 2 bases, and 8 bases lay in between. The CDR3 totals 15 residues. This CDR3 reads CASSPPTGTGNTIYF. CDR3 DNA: TGTGCCAGCTCACCACCGACGGGCACTGGAAACACCATATATTTT.

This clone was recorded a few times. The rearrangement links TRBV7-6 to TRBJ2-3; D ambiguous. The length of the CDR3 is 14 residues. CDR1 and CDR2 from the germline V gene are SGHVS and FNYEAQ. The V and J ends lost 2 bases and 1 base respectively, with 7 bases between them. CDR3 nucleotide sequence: TGTGCCAGCAGCTTACAGCCCGGCACAGATACGCAGTATTTT. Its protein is CASSLQPGTDTQYF. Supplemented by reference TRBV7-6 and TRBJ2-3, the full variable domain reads GAGVSQSPRYKVTKRGQDVALRCDPISGHVSLYWYRQALGQGPEFLTYFNYEAQQDKSGLPNDRFSAERPEGSISTLTIQRTEQRDSAMYRCASSLQPGTDTQYFGPGTRLTVL.